This TCR beta chain was sequenced for a study of a mutant IDH1 vaccine in newly diagnosed glioma. Germline V lookup: CDR1 LNHDA, CDR2 SQIVND (reference sequence). CDR3 length: 13 residues. V was cut by 5 bases and J by 6 bases, with 13 bases left in between. Using immunoSEQ multiplex PCR, the repertoire was profiled, and TCRdb retains in-frame clones only, with some absent. The data show 98,000 or so clones, about 87% seen once. Time point noted: baseline, week 1 (first vaccination visit). The sample's treatment: pre-vaccination baseline after standard-of-care therapy. The sequence was obtained from a woman in her fifties or sixties with glioma. The chain links TRBV19 to TRBJ1-1; no definite D call. The sequenced sample was PBMCs, obtained from a glioma patient treated with radiotherapy, temozolomide or both. CDR3 amino acids: CASSSRTPPEAFF. The CDR3 region has the DNA TGTGCCAGTAGTTCACGGACTCCCCCTGAAGCTTTCTTT.